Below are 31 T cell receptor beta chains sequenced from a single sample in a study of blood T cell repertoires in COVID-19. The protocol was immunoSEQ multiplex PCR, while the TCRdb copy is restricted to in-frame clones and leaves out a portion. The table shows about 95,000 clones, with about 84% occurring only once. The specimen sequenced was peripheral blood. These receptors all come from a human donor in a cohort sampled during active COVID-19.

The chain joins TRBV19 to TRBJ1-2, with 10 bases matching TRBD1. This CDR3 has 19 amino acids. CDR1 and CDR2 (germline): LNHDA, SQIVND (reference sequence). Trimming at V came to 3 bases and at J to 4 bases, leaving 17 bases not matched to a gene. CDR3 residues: CASSISRVTGTGDGYGYTF. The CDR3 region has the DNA TGTGCCAGTAGTATTTCCAGAGTAACCGGGACAGGGGATGGCTATGGCTACACCTTC.

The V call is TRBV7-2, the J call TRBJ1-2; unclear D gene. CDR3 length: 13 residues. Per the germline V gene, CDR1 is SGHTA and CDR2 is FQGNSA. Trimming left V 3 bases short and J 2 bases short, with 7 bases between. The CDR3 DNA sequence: TGTGCCAGCAGCTTCAGCAGGAACTATGGCTACACCTTC. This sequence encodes CASSFSRNYGYTF.

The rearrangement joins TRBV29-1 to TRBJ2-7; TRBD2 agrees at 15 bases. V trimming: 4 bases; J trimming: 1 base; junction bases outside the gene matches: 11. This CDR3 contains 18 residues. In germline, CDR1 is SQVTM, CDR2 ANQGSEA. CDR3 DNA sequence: TGCAGCGTTGGGCGGACTAGCGGGGGGGCAGGAATGTCCTACGAGCAGTACTTC. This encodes CSVGRTSGGAGMSYEQYF.

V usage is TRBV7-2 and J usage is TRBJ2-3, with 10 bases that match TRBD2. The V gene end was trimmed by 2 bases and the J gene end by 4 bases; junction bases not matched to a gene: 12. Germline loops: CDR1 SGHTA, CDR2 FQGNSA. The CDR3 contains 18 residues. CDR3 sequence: CASSLNGLAGVPPDTQYF. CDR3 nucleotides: TGTGCCAGCAGCTTAAATGGGCTAGCGGGGGTTCCCCCAGATACGCAGTATTTT.

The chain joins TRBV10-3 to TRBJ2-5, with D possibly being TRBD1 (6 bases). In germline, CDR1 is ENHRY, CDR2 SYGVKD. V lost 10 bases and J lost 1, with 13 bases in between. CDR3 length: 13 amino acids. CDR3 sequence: CATCPGVQETQYF. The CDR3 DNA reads TGTGCCACTTGTCCAGGGGTCCAAGAGACCCAGTACTTC.

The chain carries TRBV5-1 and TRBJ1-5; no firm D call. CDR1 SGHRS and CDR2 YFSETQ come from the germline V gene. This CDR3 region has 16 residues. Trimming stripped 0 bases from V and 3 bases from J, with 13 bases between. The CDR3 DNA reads TGCGCCAGCAGCTTGGGGGCCGGGAACGACAATCAGCCCCAGCATTTT. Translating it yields CASSLGAGNDNQPQHF.

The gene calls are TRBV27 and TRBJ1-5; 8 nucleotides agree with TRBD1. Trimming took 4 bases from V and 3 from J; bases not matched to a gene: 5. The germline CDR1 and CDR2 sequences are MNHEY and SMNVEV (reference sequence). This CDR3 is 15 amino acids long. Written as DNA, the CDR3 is TGTGCCAGCAGTTATGGGGGACAGGTCAATCAGCCCCAGCATTTT. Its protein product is CASSYGGQVNQPQHF.

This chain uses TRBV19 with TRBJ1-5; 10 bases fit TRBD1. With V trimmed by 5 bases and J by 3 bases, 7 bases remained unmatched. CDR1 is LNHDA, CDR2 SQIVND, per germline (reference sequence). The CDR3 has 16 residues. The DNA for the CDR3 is TGTGCCAGTAGTCCGGGGGACAGGGGATCCAATCAGCCCCAGCATTTT. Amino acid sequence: CASSPGDRGSNQPQHF.

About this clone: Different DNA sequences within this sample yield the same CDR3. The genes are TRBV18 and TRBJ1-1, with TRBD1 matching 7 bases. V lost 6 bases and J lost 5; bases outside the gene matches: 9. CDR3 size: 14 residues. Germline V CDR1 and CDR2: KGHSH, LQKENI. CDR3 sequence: CASSPTGARTEAFF. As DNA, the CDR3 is TGTGCCAGCTCGCCCACAGGGGCTAGGACTGAAGCTTTCTTT.

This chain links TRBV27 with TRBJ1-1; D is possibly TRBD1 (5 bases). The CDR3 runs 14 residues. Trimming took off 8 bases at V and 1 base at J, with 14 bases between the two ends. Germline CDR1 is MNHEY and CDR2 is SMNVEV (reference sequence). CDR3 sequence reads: CASRHNTGNTEAFF. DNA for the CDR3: TGTGCCAGCCGCCACAACACAGGGAACACTGAAGCTTTCTTT.

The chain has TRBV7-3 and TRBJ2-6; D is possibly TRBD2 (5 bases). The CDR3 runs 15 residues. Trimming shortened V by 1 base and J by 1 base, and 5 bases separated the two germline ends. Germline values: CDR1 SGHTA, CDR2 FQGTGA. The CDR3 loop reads CASSLRGSGANVLTF. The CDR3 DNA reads TGTGCCAGCAGCTTAAGAGGGTCTGGGGCCAACGTCCTGACTTTC.

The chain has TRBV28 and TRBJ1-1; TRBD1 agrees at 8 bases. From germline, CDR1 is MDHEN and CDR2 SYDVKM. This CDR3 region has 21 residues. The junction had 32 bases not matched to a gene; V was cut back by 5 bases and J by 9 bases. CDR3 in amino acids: CASSPTLRFTGGSPYAPKAFF. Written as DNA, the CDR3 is TGTGCCAGCAGTCCGACACTCCGTTTCACAGGGGGTTCTCCTTACGCCCCCAAAGCTTTCTTT.

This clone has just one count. The CDR3 nucleotides are TGTGCCAGCAGCCTGGGGACAGGCGGCACCGGGGAGCTGTTTTTT. It specifies CASSLGTGGTGELFF. The gene calls are TRBV28 and TRBJ2-2; 8 positions match TRBD1. This CDR3 is 15 amino acids long. Germline CDR1 reads MDHEN; CDR2 reads SYDVKM. Losses at the gene ends were 6 bases for V and 4 bases for J; bases not matched to a gene: 7.

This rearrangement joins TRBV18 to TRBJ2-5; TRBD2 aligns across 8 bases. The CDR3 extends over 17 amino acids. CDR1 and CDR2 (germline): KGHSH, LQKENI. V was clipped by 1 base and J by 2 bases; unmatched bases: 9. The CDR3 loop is CASSPQGGGGPQETQYF. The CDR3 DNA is TGTGCCAGCTCACCACAGGGAGGCGGGGGGCCTCAAGAGACCCAGTACTTC.

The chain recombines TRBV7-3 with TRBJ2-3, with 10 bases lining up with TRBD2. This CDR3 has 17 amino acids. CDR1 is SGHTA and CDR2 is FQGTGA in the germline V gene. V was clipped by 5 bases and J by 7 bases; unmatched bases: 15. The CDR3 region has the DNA TGTGCCAGCAGCCCCTCGGGGGGAGCGGGGGGGCTCAATACGCAGTATTTT. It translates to CASSPSGGAGGLNTQYF.

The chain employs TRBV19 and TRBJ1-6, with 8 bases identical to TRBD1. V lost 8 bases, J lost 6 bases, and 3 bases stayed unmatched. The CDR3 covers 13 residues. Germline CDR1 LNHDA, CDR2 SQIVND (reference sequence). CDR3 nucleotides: TGTGCCAGTGATGACAGGGGTAATTCACCCCTCCACTTT. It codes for CASDDRGNSPLHF.

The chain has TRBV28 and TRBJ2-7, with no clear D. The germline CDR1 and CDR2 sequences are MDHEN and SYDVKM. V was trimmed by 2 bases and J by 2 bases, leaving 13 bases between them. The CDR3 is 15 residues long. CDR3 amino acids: CASSLISVGTYEQYF. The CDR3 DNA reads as TGTGCCAGCAGTTTAATCAGTGTTGGTACCTACGAGCAGTACTTC.

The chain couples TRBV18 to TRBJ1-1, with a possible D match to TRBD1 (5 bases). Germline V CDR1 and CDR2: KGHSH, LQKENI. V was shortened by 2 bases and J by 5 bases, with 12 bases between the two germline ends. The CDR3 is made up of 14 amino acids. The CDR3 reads CASSPAGGKTEAFF. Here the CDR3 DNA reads TGTGCCAGCTCACCAGCGGGGGGGAAGACTGAAGCTTTCTTT.

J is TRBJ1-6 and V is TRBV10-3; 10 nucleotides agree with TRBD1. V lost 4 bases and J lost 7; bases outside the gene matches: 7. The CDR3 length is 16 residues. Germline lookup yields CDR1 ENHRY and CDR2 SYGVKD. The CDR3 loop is CAISARQGAENSPLHF. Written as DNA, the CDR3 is TGTGCCATCAGTGCGAGACAGGGGGCAGAGAATTCACCCCTCCACTTT.

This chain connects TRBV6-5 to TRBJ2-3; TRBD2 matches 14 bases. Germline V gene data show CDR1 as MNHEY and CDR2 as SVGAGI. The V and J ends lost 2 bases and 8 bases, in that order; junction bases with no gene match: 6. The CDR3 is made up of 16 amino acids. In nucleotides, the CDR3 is TGTGCCAGCAGTTACCCGACTAGCGGGGGGGCCGCTACGCAGTATTTT. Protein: CASSYPTSGGAATQYF.

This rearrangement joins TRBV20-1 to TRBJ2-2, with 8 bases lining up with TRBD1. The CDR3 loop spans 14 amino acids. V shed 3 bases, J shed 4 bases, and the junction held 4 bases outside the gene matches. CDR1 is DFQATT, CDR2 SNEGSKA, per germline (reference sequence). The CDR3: CSASDRGSTGELFF. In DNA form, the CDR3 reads TGCAGTGCTAGTGACAGGGGTTCCACCGGGGAGCTGTTTTTT.

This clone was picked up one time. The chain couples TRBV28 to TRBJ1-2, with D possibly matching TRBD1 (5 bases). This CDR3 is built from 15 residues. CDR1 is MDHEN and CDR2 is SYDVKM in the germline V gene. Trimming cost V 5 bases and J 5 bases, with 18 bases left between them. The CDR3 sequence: CASSGSLRAGYGYTF. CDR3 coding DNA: TGTGCCAGCAGTGGCAGCCTCAGGGCGGGATATGGCTACACCTTC.

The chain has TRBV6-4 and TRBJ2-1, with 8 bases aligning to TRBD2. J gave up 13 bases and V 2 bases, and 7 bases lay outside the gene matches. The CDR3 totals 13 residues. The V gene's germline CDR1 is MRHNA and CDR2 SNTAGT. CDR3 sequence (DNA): TGTGCCAGCAGTGACGGGACGGGGGGGCCTCAGTTCTTC. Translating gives CASSDGTGGPQFF.

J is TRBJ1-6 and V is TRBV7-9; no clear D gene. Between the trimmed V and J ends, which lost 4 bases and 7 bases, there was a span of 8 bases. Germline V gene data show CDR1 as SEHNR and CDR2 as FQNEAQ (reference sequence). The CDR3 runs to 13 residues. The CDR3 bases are TGTGCCAGCAGCTCAGACGGGAATTCACCCCTCCACTTT. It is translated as CASSSDGNSPLHF.

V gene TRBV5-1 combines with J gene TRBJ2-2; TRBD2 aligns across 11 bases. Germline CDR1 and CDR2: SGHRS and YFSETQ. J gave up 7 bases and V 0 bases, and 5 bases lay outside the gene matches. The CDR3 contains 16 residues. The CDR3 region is CASSLVSGRAHGELFF. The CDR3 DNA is TGCGCCAGCAGCTTGGTTAGCGGGAGGGCCCACGGGGAGCTGTTTTTT.

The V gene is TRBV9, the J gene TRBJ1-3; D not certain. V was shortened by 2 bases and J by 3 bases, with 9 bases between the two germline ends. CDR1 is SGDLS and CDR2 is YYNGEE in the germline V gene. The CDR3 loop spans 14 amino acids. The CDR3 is CASSVRGIGNTIYF. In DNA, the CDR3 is TGTGCCAGCAGCGTTCGAGGAATTGGAAACACCATATATTTT.

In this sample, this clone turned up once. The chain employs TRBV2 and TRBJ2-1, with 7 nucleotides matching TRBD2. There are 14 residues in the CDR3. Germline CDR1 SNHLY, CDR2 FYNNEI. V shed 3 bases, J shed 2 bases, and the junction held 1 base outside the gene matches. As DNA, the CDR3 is TGTGCCAGCAGTGACCTAGCGGCCTACAATGAGCAGTTCTTC. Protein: CASSDLAAYNEQFF. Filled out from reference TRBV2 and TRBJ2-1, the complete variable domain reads EPEVTQTPSHQVTQMGQEVILRCVPISNHLYFYWYRQILGQKVEFLVSFYNNEISEKSEIFDDQFSVERPDGSNFTLKIRSTKLEDSAMYFCASSDLAAYNEQFFGPGTRLTVL.

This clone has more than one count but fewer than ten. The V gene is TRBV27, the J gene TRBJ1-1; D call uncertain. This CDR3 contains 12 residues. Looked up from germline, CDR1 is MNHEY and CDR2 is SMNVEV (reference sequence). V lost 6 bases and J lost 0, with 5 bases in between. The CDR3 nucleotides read TGTGCCAGCAGGAGGATGAACACTGAAGCTTTCTTT. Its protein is CASRRMNTEAFF.

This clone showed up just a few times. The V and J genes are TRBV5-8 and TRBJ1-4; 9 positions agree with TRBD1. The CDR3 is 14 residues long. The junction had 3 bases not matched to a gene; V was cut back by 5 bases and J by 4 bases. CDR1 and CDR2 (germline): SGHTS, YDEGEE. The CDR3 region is CASRGTGINEKLFF. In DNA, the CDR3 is TGTGCCAGCAGGGGGACAGGGATTAATGAAAAACTGTTTTTT.

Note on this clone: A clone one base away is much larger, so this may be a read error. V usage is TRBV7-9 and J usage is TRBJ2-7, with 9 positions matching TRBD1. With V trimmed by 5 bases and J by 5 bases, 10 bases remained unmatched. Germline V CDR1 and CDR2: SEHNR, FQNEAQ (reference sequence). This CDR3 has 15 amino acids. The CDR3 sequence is CASSSGQGTNHEQYF. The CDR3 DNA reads TGTGCCAGCAGCAGCGGACAGGGGACAAACCACGAGCAGTACTTC.

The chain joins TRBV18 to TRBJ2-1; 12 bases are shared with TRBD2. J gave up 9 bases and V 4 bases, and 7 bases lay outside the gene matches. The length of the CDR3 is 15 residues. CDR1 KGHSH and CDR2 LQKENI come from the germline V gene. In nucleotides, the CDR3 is TGTGCCAGCTCACAACTAGCGGGGGGTGCCAGTGAGCAGTTCTTC. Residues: CASSQLAGGASEQFF.